In this sample, the clone carrying this T cell receptor beta chain turned up a few times. This sample also contains other DNA sequences that code for the same CDR3. TCRdb's table, derived via immunoSEQ multiplex PCR, lists solely in-frame clones and lacks some. The sample includes some 44,000 clones, 88% of them seen just once. CDR1 is SGHRS and CDR2 is YFSETQ in the germline V gene. Germline trimming cut 0 bases from V and 8 bases from J; bases unmatched to any gene: 3. The CDR3 has 14 amino acids. This sample stems from a study of T cell changes during pregnancy in multiple sclerosis. The clonotype comes from a female donor with multiple sclerosis, enrolled in a pregnancy study. The sequencing here drew on CD4+ T cells from peripheral blood mononuclear cells, taken in the second trimester of pregnancy. The genes are TRBV5-1 and TRBJ1-2; the match to TRBD1 covers 11 bases. The CDR3 loop reads CASSLAGTGGGYTF. The CDR3 DNA follows: TGCGCCAGCAGCTTGGCCGGGACAGGGGGAGGCTACACCTTC.